This T cell receptor (beta chain) was obtained from a study of early T cells in non-severe SARS-CoV-2 infection. TCRdb called the 5' RACE reads again in MiXCR, with one record for every CDR3 protein. Counted here are some 60,000 distinct CDR3 sequences, 10% occurring once; the ten biggest clones make up more than 6.5%. This clonotype was counted ten times or more. This clonotype was sampled from an adult who was a healthcare worker with PCR-confirmed SARS-CoV-2 infection or an uninfected control (not recorded which). Specimen: whole blood.

CDR3 protein: CASSISRAGGNQPQHF. The CDR3, as DNA: TGTGCCAGTAGTATAAGCAGGGCGGGCGGCAATCAGCCCCAGCATTTT. The chain combines TRBV19 with TRBJ1-5; a weak D match, TRBD1 (5 bases). Trimming took 2 bases from V and 2 from J, leaving 13 bases between them. Germline V gene sequence: CDR1 LNHDA, CDR2 SQIVND (reference sequence). This CDR3 region has 16 residues.